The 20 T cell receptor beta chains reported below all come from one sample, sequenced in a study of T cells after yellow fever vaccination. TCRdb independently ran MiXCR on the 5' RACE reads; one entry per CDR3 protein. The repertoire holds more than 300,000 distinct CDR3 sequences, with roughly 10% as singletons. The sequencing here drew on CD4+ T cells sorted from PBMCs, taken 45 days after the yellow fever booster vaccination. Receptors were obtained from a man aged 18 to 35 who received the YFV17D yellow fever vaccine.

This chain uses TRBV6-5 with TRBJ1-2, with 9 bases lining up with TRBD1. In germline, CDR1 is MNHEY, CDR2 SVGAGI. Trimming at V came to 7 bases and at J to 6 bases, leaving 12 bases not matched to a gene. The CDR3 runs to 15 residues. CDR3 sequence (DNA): TGTGCCAGCATGAGGCGGACAGGGGTGTACCATGGCTACACCTTC. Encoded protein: CASMRRTGVYHGYTF.

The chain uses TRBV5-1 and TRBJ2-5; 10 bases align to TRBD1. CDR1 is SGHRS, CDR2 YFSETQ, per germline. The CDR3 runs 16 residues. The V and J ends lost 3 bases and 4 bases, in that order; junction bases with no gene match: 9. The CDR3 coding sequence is TGCGCCAGCAGCTCTACCGGGACAGGGGAGGGAGAGACCCAGTACTTC. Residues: CASSSTGTGEGETQYF.

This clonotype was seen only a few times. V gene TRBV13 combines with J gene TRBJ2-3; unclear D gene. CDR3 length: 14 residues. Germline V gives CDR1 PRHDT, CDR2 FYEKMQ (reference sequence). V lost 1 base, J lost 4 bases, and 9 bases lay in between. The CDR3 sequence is CASSLVRSADTQYF. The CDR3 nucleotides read TGTGCCAGCAGCTTAGTGAGGTCTGCAGATACGCAGTATTTT.

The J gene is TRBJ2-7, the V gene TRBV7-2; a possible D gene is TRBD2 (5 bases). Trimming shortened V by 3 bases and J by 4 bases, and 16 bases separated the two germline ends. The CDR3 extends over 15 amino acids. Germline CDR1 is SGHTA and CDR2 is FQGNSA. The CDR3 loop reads CASSFLGSVMYEQYF. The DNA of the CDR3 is TGTGCCAGCAGCTTCTTGGGGAGTGTGATGTACGAGCAGTACTTC.

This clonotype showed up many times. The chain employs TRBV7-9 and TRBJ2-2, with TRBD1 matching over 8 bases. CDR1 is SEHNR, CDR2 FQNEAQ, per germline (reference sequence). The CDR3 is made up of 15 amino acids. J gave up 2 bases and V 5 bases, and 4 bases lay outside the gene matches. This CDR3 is CASSSDRGNTGELFF. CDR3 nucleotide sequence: TGTGCCAGCAGCAGCGACAGGGGAAACACCGGGGAGCTGTTTTTT.

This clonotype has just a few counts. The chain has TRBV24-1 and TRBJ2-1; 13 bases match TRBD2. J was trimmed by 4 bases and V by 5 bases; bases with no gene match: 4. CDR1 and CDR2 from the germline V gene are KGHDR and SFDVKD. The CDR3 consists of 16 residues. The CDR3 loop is CATSGWTSGGYNEQFF. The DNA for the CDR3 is TGTGCCACCAGTGGGTGGACTAGCGGGGGATACAATGAGCAGTTCTTC.

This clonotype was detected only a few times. The CDR3 sequence: CASSWTGGAGNTIYF. In nucleotides, the CDR3 is TGTGCCAGCAGTTGGACAGGGGGCGCTGGAAACACCATATATTTT. The rearrangement uses TRBV7-9 and TRBJ1-3; 11 nucleotides agree with TRBD1. Per the germline V gene, CDR1 is SEHNR and CDR2 is FQNEAQ (reference sequence). This CDR3 contains 15 residues. With 6 bases clipped from V and 2 bases from J, the junction kept 3 bases outside the gene matches.

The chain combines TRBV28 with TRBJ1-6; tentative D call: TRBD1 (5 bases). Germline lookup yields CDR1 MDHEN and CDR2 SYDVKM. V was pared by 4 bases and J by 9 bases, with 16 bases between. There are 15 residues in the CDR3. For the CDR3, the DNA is TGTGCCAGCAGTTCCTACAGTGGGGCAGGTTCACCCCTCCACTTT. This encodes CASSSYSGAGSPLHF.

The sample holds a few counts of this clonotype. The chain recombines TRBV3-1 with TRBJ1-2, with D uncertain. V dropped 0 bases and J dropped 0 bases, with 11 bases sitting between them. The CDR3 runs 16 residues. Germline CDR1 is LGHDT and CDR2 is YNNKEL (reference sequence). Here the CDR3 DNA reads TGTGCCAGCAGCCAAGAATTCAGACCCGCTAACTATGGCTACACCTTC. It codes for CASSQEFRPANYGYTF. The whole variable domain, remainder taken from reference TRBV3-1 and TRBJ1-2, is DTAVSQTPKYLVTQMGNDKSIKCEQNLGHDTMYWYKQDSKKFLKIMFSYNNKELIINETVPNRFSPKSPDKAHLNLHINSLELGDSAVYFCASSQEFRPANYGYTFGSGTRLTVV.

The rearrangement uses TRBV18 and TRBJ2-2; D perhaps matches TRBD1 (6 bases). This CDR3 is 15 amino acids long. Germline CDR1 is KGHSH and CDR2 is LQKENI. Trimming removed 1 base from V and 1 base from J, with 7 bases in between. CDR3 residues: CASSPQQGNTGELFF. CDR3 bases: TGTGCCAGCTCACCACAACAGGGGAACACCGGGGAGCTGTTTTTT.

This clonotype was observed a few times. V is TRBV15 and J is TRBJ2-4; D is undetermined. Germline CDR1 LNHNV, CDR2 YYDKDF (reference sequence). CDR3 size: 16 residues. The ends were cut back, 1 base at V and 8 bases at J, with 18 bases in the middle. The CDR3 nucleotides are TGTGCCACCAGCAGAGTTCGCAGCGAAGTTTGGGACATTCAGTACTTC. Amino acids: CATSRVRSEVWDIQYF.

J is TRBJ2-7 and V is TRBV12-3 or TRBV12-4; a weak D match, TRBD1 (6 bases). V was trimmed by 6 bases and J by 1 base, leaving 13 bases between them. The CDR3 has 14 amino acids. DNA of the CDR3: TGTGCCAGCAGAGAAACAGGGAAGTCCTACGAGCAGTACTTC. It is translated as CASRETGKSYEQYF.

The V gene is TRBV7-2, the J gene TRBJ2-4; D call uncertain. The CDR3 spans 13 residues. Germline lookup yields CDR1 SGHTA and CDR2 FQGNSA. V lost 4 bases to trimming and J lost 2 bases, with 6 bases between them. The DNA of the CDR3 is TGTGCCAGCAGCTCGCCGTCCAAAAACATTCAGTACTTC. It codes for CASSSPSKNIQYF.

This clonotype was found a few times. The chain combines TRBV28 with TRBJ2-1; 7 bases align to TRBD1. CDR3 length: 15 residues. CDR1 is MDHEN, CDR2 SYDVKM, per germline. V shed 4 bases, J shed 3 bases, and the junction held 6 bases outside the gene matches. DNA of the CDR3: TGTGCCAGCAGTTCGCCGGGACAGAGCTACAATGAGCAGTTCTTC. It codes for CASSSPGQSYNEQFF. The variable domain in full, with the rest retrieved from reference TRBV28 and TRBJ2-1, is DVKVTQSSRYLVKRTGEKVFLECVQDMDHENMFWYRQDPGLGLRLIYFSYDVKMKEKGDIPEGYSVSREKKERFSLILESASTNQTSMYLCASSSPGQSYNEQFFGPGTRLTVL.

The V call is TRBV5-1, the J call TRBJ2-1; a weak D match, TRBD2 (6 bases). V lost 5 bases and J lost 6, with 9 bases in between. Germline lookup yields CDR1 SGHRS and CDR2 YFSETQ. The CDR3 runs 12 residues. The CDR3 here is CASRQGGNEQFF. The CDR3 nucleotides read TGCGCCAGCAGGCAGGGAGGCAATGAGCAGTTCTTC.

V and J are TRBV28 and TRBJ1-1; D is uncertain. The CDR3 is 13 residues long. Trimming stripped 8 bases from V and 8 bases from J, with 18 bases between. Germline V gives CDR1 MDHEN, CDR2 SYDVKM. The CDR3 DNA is TGTGCCAGCGTATATTTAAACGGCGAAGAAGCTTTCTTT. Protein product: CASVYLNGEEAFF.

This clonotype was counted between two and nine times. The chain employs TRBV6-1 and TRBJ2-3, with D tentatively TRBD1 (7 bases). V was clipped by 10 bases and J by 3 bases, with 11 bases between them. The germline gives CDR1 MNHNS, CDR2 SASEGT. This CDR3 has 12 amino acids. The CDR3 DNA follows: TGTGCCACCAGGGGGGCGACAGATACGCAGTATTTT. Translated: CATRGATDTQYF.

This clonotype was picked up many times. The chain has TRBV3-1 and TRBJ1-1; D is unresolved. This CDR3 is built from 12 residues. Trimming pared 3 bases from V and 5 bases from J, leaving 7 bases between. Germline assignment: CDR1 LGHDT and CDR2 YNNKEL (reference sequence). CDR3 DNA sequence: TGTGCCAGCAGCCACGAGGGAACTGAAGCTTTCTTT. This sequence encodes CASSHEGTEAFF.

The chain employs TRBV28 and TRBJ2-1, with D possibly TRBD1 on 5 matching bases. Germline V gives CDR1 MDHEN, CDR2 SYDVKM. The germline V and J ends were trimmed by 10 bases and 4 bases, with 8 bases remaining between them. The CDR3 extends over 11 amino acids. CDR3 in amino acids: CAIQGYNEQFF. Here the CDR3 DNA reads TGTGCCATCCAGGGATACAATGAGCAGTTCTTC.

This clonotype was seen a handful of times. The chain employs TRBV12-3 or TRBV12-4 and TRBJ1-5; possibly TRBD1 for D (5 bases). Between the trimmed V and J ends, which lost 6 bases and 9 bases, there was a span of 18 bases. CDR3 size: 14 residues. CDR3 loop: CASRKGPSYGPQHF. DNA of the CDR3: TGTGCCAGCAGAAAGGGACCGTCCTATGGGCCCCAGCATTTT.